These 22 T cell receptor beta chains were sequenced from one sample in a study of blood T cell repertoires in COVID-19. Only in-frame clones appear in the TCRdb table, and some are missing; sequencing was by immunoSEQ multiplex PCR. The data show about 210,000 clones, with approximately 85% seen just once and about 5% held by the top ten. Source material: peripheral blood. All receptors come from a woman in her 70s with COVID-19, enrolled during active disease.

The gene calls are TRBV19 and TRBJ1-3; D is unresolved. V was clipped by 4 bases and J by 2 bases, with 6 bases between them. This CDR3 is built from 13 residues. From germline, CDR1 is LNHDA and CDR2 SQIVND (reference sequence). In DNA, the CDR3 is TGTGCCAGTAGTACCGGGACTGGAAACACCATATATTTT. This encodes CASSTGTGNTIYF. Based on the CDR3 plus reference TRBV19 and TRBJ1-3, the full variable domain is DGGITQSPKYLFRKEGQNVTLSCEQNLNHDAMYWYRQDPGQGLRLIYYSQIVNDFQKGDIAEGYSVSREKKESFPLTVTSAQKNPTAFYLCASSTGTGNTIYFGEGSWLTVV.

The chain recombines TRBV6-2 or TRBV6-3 with TRBJ1-2; possible D gene TRBD1, 6 bases. CDR1 is MNHEY, CDR2 SVGEGT, per germline. CDR3 length: 14 amino acids. The V and J ends lost 6 bases and 10 bases respectively, with 21 bases between them. CDR3 coding DNA: TGTGCCAGCAGCCCACAGGACAGAAGAGTTCCCTACACCTTC. Translation gives CASSPQDRRVPYTF.

The gene calls are TRBV27 and TRBJ2-7; TRBD2 matches at 11 bases. Trimming cost V 2 bases and J 7 bases; bases outside gene matches: 10. CDR3 length: 16 residues. CDR1 and CDR2 from the germline V gene are MNHEY and SMNVEV (reference sequence). The CDR3 sequence is CASSLVLAGGPGEQYF. The CDR3 DNA reads as TGTGCCAGCAGTTTAGTTTTAGCGGGAGGGCCGGGTGAGCAGTACTTC.

The rearrangement links TRBV5-1 to TRBJ2-5; TRBD2 matches at 11 bases. Trimming removed 2 bases from V and 6 bases from J; junction bases left unmatched: 6. The CDR3 consists of 15 residues. Looked up from germline, CDR1 is SGHRS and CDR2 is YFSETQ. CDR3 coding DNA: TGCGCCAGCAGCTTCGAGACTAGCGGGACGCAGACCCAGTACTTC. Amino acids: CASSFETSGTQTQYF.

This chain connects TRBV5-4 to TRBJ2-7, with 7 bases aligning to TRBD2. The trim removed 0 bases at V and 3 bases at J, leaving 3 bases unmatched. This CDR3 region has 14 residues. Germline V lookup: CDR1 SGHNT, CDR2 YYREEE (reference sequence). CDR3 in DNA: TGTGCCAGCAGCTTGGTAGGGAGGGTCTACGAGCAGTACTTC. Residues: CASSLVGRVYEQYF.

The J gene is TRBJ1-2, the V gene TRBV6-5, with TRBD1 identical over 8 bases. Germline-derived CDR1 and CDR2 are MNHEY and SVGAGI. With V trimmed by 5 bases and J by 7 bases, 12 bases remained unmatched. CDR3 length equals 15 residues. This CDR3 reads CASSNNQGALFGYTF. DNA for the CDR3: TGTGCCAGCAGTAATAATCAGGGGGCATTGTTTGGCTACACCTTC.

This chain joins TRBV5-1 and TRBJ1-1; the D gene is possibly TRBD1 (6 bases). CDR1 is SGHRS and CDR2 is YFSETQ in the germline V gene. CDR3 length: 17 residues. Trimming shortened V by 3 bases and J by 2 bases, and 20 bases separated the two germline ends. The CDR3 is CASSSDILQGANTEAFF. The CDR3 DNA sequence: TGCGCCAGCAGCTCGGACATCTTACAGGGTGCAAACACTGAAGCTTTCTTT. Using reference TRBV5-1 and TRBJ1-1 for the parts outside the CDR3, the full variable domain is KAGVTQTPRYLIKTRGQQVTLSCSPISGHRSVSWYQQTPGQGLQFLFEYFSETQRNKGNFPGRFSGRQFSNSRSEMNVSTLELGDSALYLCASSSDILQGANTEAFFGQGTRLTVV.

The J gene is TRBJ1-6, the V gene TRBV7-2; TRBD1 matches at 7 bases. This CDR3 has 19 residues. CDR1 is SGHTA, CDR2 FQGNSA, per germline. Germline trimming cut 0 bases from V and 0 bases from J; bases unmatched to any gene: 8. The CDR3 DNA follows: TGTGCCAGCAGCTTAGCAATCTTACAGGGGAGCTCCTATAATTCACCCCTCCACTTT. Translating it yields CASSLAILQGSSYNSPLHF.

The rearrangement joins TRBV28 to TRBJ2-5; 10 nucleotides match TRBD1. The germline gives CDR1 MDHEN, CDR2 SYDVKM. The CDR3 loop spans 16 amino acids. With 6 bases clipped from V and 4 bases from J, the junction kept 11 bases outside the gene matches. CDR3 bases: TGTGCCAGCAGGTCTCCCGGGACAGGGGTAAGAGAGACCCAGTACTTC. It is translated as CASRSPGTGVRETQYF.

The V gene is TRBV3-1 (or the pseudogene TRBV3-2), the J gene TRBJ2-1; D may be TRBD2 (5 bases). Germline values: CDR1 LGHDT, CDR2 YNNKEL (reference sequence). This CDR3 has 16 amino acids. Between the trimmed V and J ends, which lost 0 bases and 14 bases, there was a span of 23 bases. CDR3 sequence: CASSQEESAVHESEFF. The CDR3 DNA is TGTGCCAGCAGCCAAGAGGAATCAGCGGTCCATGAGTCCGAGTTCTTC.

The V and J genes are TRBV10-1 and TRBJ2-3, with TRBD2 matching over 7 bases. This CDR3 region has 14 residues. The germline V gene has CDR1 WNHNN and CDR2 SYGVQD (reference sequence). V gave up 8 bases and J gave up 0 bases; unmatched junction bases: 5. The CDR3 reads CASLLATSTDTQYF. CDR3 DNA: TGCGCCAGCCTACTAGCGACTAGCACAGATACGCAGTATTTT.

CDR3 bases: TGTGCCAGCAGTTTAGAACTCCTACCCCTCCACTTT. Protein: CASSLELLPLHF. The genes are TRBV28 and TRBJ1-6, with unresolved D. The V gene lost 2 bases and the J gene lost 12 bases, with 8 bases spanning the gap. CDR1 and CDR2 from the germline V gene are MDHEN and SYDVKM. The CDR3 sequence is 12 residues long.

V usage is TRBV29-1 and J usage is TRBJ1-2, with TRBD1 matching over 10 bases. The CDR3 is 14 amino acids. The junction had 6 bases not matched to a gene; V was cut back by 6 bases and J by 2 bases. In germline, CDR1 is SQVTM, CDR2 ANQGSEA. The CDR3 reads CSVGGDRGNYGYTF. Written as DNA, the CDR3 is TGCAGCGTAGGGGGGGACAGGGGAAACTATGGCTACACCTTC.

This rearrangement joins TRBV7-7 to TRBJ1-6; no firm D call. The ends were cut back, 6 bases at V and 0 bases at J, with 12 bases in the middle. CDR3 length equals 16 residues. Germline lookup yields CDR1 SSHAT and CDR2 FNYEAQ (reference sequence). This chain's CDR3 is CASRSNNRSYNSPLHF. CDR3 bases: TGTGCCAGCAGATCAAACAATCGCTCCTATAATTCACCCCTCCACTTT.

The genes are TRBV5-1 and TRBJ1-1, with D possibly TRBD1 on 6 matching bases. CDR1 is SGHRS, CDR2 YFSETQ, per germline. Trimming stripped 0 bases from V and 5 bases from J, with 17 bases between. The CDR3 contains 16 residues. In DNA, the CDR3 is TGCGCCAGCAGCTTGGTTTTTGACAGGAGTCCGACTGAAGCTTTCTTT. Amino acids: CASSLVFDRSPTEAFF.

In its sample, this clone was seen a few times. J is TRBJ2-7 and V is TRBV10-3, with 7 bases matching TRBD2. Germline lookup yields CDR1 ENHRY and CDR2 SYGVKD. The CDR3 sequence is 13 residues long. V trimming: 4 bases; J trimming: 2 bases; junction bases outside the gene matches: 2. The CDR3 sequence is CAISASGTYEQYF. In DNA form, the CDR3 reads TGTGCCATCAGTGCTAGCGGTACCTACGAGCAGTACTTC.

This clone has just one count. The V gene is TRBV6-6, the J gene TRBJ1-1; D might be TRBD1 (5 bases). This CDR3 has 12 amino acids. Germline V gene sequence: CDR1 MNHNY, CDR2 SVGAGI (reference sequence). With 6 bases removed from V and 4 bases from J, the gap between germline ends came to 9 bases. The CDR3 here is CASRGAVTEAFF. Written as DNA, the CDR3 is TGTGCCAGCAGAGGGGCTGTCACTGAAGCTTTCTTT.

This clone was seen a few times. V is TRBV7-3 and J is TRBJ1-1; 11 bases fit TRBD1. Germline values: CDR1 SGHTA, CDR2 FQGTGA. V lost 5 bases to trimming and J lost 3 bases; unmatched junction nucleotides: 5. CDR3 length: 15 amino acids. In nucleotides, the CDR3 is TGTGCCAGCAGCCCCCGGACAGGGGGCTACACTGAAGCTTTCTTT. It specifies CASSPRTGGYTEAFF.

This chain joins TRBV24-1 and TRBJ2-5, with D possibly being TRBD2 (5 bases). The germline V and J ends were trimmed by 3 bases and 5 bases, with 18 bases remaining between them. In germline, CDR1 is KGHDR, CDR2 SFDVKD. CDR3 length equals 16 residues. The CDR3 protein is CATSDLGGSGIETQYF. The CDR3 DNA is TGTGCCACCAGTGATCTCGGAGGTAGTGGGATCGAGACCCAGTACTTC.

The rearrangement uses TRBV14 and TRBJ2-1, with D perhaps TRBD2 (6 bases). V dropped 5 bases and J dropped 0 bases, with 11 bases sitting between them. The germline V gene has CDR1 SGHDN and CDR2 FVKESK. The CDR3 length is 15 residues. CDR3 residues: CASSSLGGSYNEQFF. CDR3 in DNA: TGTGCCAGCAGCTCTTTGGGAGGCTCCTACAATGAGCAGTTCTTC.

The chain has TRBV30 and TRBJ1-2; possibly TRBD1 for D (5 bases). The CDR3 has 13 residues. CDR1 and CDR2 (germline): GTSNPN, SVGIG (reference sequence). Trimming pared 5 bases from V and 5 bases from J, leaving 15 bases between. CDR3: CAWGGTVGYGYTF. The DNA for the CDR3 is TGTGCCTGGGGTGGGACTGTGGGATATGGCTACACCTTC.

The genes are TRBV3-1 (or the pseudogene TRBV3-2) and TRBJ1-1; 10 bases are shared with TRBD1. After removal of 3 bases from V and 4 bases from J, the junction contained 2 bases not matched to a gene. The length of the CDR3 is 14 residues. In germline, CDR1 is LGHDT, CDR2 YNNKEL (reference sequence). The CDR3 sequence is CASSQGQGFTEAFF. CDR3 nucleotide sequence: TGTGCCAGCAGCCAGGGACAGGGGTTCACTGAAGCTTTCTTT.